This entry concerns a single T cell receptor (beta chain). The antigen remains unidentified. The naive CD8 libraries originated from between 20,000 and 1,000,000 sorted cells and drew on 10%, 30% or 50% RNA. The data were taken from a study of molecular identifiers for immune sequencing clone quantification. V was pared by 0 bases and J by 2 bases, with 10 bases of the junction left unmatched. The CDR3 spans 18 residues. Notes on the study in general: Clones with over 20 RNA copies captured over 99% of effector molecules but under 1% of naive ones.

Bulk TCR library preparation followed previously described methods with listed TCR primers. TCRdb re-called the PCR reads through MiXCR, storing one row per CDR3 protein. Among more than 450,000 distinct CDR3 sequences listed, around 23% were seen once. The chain has TRBV12-3 or TRBV12-4 and TRBJ2-7, with 10 positions matching TRBD2. The receptor's source is a human donor in good health. Some libraries in this study had Jurkat cell RNA spiked in. Specimen: naive CD8+ T cells from blood, with Jurkat cell RNA spiked in. Noted subset: FACS-sorted CD8+CD4-CCR7+CD45RA+ naive T cells. Here the CDR3 DNA reads TGTGCCAGCAGTTTAGCTGGTCGAGGGACTAGCGCCACCTACGAGCAGTACTTC. It specifies CASSLAGRGTSATYEQYF.